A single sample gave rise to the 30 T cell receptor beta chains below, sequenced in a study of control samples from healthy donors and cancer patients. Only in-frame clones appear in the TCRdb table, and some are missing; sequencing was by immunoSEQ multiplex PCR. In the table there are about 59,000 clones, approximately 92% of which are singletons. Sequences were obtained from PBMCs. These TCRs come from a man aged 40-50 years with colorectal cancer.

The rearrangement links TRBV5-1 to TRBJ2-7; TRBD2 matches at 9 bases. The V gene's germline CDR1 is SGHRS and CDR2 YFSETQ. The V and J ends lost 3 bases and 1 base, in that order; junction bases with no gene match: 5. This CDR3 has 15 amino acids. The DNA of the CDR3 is TGCGCCAGCAGCTCCGGGCTAGCGGGATCCTACGAGCAGTACTTC. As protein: CASSSGLAGSYEQYF.

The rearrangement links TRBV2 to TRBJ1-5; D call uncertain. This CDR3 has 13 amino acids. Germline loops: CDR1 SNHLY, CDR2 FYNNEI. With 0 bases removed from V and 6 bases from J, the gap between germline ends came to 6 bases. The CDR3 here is CASSEAYTQPQHF. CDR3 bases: TGTGCCAGCAGTGAAGCGTATACTCAGCCCCAGCATTTT.

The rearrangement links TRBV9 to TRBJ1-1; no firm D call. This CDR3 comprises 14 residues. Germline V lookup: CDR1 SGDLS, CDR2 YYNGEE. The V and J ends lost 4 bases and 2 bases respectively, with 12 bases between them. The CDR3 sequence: CASSPMGANTEAFF. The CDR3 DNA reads TGTGCCAGCAGCCCCATGGGAGCAAACACTGAAGCTTTCTTT. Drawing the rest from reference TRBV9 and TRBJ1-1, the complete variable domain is DSGVTQTPKHLITATGQRVTLRCSPRSGDLSVYWYQQSLDQGLQFLIQYYNGEERAKGNILERFSAQQFPDLHSELNLSSLELGDSALYFCASSPMGANTEAFFGQGTRLTVV.

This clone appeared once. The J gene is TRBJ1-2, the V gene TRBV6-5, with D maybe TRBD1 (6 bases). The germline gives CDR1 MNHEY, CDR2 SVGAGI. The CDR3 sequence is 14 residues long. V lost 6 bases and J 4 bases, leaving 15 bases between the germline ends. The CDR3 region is CASRGTGQIYGYTF. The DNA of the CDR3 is TGTGCCAGCAGAGGGACCGGACAGATCTATGGCTACACCTTC.

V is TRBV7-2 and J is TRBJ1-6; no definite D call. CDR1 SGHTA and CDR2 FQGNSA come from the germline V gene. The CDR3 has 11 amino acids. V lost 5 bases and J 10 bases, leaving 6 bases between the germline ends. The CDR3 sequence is CASSKDSPLHF. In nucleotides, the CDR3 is TGTGCCAGCAGCAAAGACTCACCCCTCCACTTT.

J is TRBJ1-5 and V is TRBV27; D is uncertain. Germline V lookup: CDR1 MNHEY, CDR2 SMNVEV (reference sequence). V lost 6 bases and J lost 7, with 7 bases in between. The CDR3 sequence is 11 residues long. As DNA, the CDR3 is TGTGCCAGCAGCTCCCGGCAGCCCCAGCATTTT. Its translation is CASSSRQPQHF.

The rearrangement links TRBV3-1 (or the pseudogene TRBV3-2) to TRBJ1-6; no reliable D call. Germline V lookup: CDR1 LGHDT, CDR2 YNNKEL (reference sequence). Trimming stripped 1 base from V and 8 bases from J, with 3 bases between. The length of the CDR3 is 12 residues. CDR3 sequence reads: CASSQGDSPLHF. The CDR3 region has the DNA TGTGCCAGCAGCCAAGGGGATTCACCCCTCCACTTT.

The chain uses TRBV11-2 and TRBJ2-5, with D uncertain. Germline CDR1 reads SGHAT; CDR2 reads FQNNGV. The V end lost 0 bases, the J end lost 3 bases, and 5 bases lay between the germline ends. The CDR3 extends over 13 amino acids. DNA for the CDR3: TGTGCCAGCAGCTTAGATTTAAAAGAGACCCAGTACTTC. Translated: CASSLDLKETQYF.

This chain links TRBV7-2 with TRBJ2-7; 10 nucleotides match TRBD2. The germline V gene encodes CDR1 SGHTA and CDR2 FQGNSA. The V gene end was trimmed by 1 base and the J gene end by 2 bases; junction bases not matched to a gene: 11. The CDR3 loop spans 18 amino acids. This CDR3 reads CASSLGTSGLGLTYEQYF. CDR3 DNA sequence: TGTGCCAGCAGCTTAGGGACTAGCGGACTGGGTCTCACCTACGAGCAGTACTTC.

The CDR3 bases are TGTGCCAGCAGCAGACTAGCGGGGGAACACAATGAGCAGTTCTTC. Translation: CASSRLAGEHNEQFF. The gene calls are TRBV3-1 (or the pseudogene TRBV3-2) and TRBJ2-1, with TRBD2 matching 12 bases. The CDR3 runs 15 residues. Unmatched junction bases numbered 4, after V lost 5 bases and J lost 5 bases. CDR1 and CDR2 (germline): LGHDT, YNNKEL (reference sequence).

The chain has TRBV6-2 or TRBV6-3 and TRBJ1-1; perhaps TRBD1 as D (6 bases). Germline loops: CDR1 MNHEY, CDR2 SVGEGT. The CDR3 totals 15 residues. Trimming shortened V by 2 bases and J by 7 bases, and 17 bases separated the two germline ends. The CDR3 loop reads CASSYRQGSQGEAFF. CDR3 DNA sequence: TGTGCCAGCAGTTACCGGCAGGGGTCTCAGGGTGAAGCTTTCTTT.

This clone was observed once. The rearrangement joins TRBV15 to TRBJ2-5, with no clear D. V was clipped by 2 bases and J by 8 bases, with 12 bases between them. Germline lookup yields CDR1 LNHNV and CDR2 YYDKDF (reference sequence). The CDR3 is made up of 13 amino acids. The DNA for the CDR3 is TGTGCCACCAGCAGACATATCATACCAACCCAGTACTTC. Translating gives CATSRHIIPTQYF. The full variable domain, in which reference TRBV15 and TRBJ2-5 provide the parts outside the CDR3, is DAMVIQNPRYQVTQFGKPVTLSCSQTLNHNVMYWYQQKSSQAPKLLFHYYDKDFNNEADTPDNFQSRRPNTSFCFLDIRSPGLGDTAMYLCATSRHIIPTQYFGPGTRLLVL.

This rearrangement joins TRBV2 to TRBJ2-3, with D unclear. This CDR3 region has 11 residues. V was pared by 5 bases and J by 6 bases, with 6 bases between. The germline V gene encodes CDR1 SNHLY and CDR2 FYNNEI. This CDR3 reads CASSLRDTQYF. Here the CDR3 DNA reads TGTGCCAGCAGTCTCAGGGATACGCAGTATTTT.

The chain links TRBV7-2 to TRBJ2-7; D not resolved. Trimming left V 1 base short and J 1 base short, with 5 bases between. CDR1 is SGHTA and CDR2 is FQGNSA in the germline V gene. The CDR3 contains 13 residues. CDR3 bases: TGTGCCAGCAGCTTAGGTTATTCCTACGAGCAGTACTTC. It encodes CASSLGYSYEQYF.

The CDR3 here is CASSPRPNTEAFF. The CDR3 DNA reads as TGTGCCAGCAGCCCCCGTCCAAACACTGAAGCTTTCTTT. The rearrangement uses TRBV5-5 and TRBJ1-1; D is undetermined. V shed 4 bases and J shed 2 bases, with 9 bases lying between them. Germline V gene sequence: CDR1 SGHKS, CDR2 YYEKEE (reference sequence). The CDR3 extends over 13 amino acids.

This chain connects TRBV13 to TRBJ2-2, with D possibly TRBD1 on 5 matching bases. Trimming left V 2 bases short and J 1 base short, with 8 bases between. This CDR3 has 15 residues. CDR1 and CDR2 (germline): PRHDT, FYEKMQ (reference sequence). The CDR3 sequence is CASSLRQGNTGELFF. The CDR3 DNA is TGTGCCAGCAGCTTAAGGCAGGGGAACACCGGGGAGCTGTTTTTT.

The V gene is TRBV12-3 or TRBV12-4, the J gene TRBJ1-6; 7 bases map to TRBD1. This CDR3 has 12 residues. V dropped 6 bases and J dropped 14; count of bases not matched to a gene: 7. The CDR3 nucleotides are TGTGCCAGCAGACAGGGGAAGAGAACCCTCCACTTT. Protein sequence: CASRQGKRTLHF.

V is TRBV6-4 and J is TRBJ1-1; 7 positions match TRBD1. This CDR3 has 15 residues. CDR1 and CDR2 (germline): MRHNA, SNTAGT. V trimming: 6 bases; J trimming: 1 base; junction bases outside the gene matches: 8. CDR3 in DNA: TGTGCCAGCAGGAACTCTAACAGGGGGAACACTGAAGCTTTCTTT. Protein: CASRNSNRGNTEAFF.

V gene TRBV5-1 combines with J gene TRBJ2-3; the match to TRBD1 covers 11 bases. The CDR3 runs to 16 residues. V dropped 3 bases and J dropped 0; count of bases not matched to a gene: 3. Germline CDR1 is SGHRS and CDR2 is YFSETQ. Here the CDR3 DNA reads TGCGCCAGCAGCTGGGGACAGGGGGTGAGCACAGATACGCAGTATTTT. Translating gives CASSWGQGVSTDTQYF.

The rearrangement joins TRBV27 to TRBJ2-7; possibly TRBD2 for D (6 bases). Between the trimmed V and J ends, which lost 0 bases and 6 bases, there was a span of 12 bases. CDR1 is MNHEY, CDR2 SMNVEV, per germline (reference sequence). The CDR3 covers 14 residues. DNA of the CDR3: TGTGCCAGCAGTTTATCTCGGGGGTCGGCCGAGCAGTACTTC. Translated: CASSLSRGSAEQYF.

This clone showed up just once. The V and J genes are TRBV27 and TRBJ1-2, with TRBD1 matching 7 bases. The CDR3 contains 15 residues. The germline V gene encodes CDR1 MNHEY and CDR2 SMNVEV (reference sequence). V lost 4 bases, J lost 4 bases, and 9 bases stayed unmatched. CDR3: CASSYQGGSGYGYTF. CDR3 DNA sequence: TGTGCCAGCAGTTACCAGGGGGGTTCTGGCTATGGCTACACCTTC.

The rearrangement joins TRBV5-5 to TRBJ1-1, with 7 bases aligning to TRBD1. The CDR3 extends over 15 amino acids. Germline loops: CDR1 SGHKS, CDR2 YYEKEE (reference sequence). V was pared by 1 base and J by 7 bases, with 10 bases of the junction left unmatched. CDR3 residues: CASSLIQGQRDEAFF. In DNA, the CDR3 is TGTGCCAGCAGCTTGATACAGGGGCAGCGCGATGAAGCTTTCTTT. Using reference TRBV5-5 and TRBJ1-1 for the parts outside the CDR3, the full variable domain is DAGVTQSPTHLIKTRGQQVTLRCSPISGHKSVSWYQQVLGQGPQFIFQYYEKEERGRGNFPDRFSARQFPNYSSELNVNALLLGDSALYLCASSLIQGQRDEAFFGQGTRLTVV.

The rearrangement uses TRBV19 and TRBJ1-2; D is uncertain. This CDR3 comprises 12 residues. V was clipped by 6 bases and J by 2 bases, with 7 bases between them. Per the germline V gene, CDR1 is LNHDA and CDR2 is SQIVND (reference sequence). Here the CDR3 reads CASSDGNYGYTF. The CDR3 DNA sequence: TGTGCCAGTAGCGACGGCAACTATGGCTACACCTTC.

The CDR3 is CASSPPLGAGAAYNEQFF. CDR3 DNA sequence: TGTGCCAGCAGCCCCCCCCTTGGTGCGGGGGCGGCATACAATGAGCAGTTCTTC. V usage is TRBV5-4 and J usage is TRBJ2-1; D possibly corresponds to TRBD2 (7 bases). Germline-derived CDR1 and CDR2 are SGHNT and YYREEE (reference sequence). There are 18 residues in the CDR3. V was cut by 4 bases and J by 4 bases, with 24 bases left in between.

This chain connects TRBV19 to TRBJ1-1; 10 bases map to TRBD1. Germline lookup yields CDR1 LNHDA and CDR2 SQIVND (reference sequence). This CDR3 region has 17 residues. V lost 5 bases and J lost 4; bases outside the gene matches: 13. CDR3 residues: CASSYSRTGGRGTEAFF. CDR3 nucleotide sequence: TGTGCCAGTAGTTATAGTCGGACAGGGGGGCGTGGCACTGAAGCTTTCTTT.

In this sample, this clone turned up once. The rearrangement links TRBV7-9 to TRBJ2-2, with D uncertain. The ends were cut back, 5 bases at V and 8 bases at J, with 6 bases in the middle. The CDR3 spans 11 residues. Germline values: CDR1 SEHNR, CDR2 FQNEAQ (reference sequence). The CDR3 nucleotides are TGTGCCAGCAGCGCCTATGGGGAGCTGTTTTTT. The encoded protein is CASSAYGELFF.

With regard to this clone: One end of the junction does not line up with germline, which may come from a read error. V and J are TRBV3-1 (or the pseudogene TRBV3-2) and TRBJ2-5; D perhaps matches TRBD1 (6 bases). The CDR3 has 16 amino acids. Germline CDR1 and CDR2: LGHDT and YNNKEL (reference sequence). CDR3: CASSQRTANGQGTQYF. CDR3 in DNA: TGTGCCAGCAGCCAGAGGACAGCCAACGGCCAAGGGACCCAGTACTTC.

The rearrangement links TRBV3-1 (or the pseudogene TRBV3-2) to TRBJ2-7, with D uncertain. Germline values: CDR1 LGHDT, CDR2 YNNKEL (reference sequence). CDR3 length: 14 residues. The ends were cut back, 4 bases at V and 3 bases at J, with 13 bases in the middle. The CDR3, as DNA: TGTGCCAGCAGCCTCCAGCAGTTAAACTACGAGCAGTACTTC. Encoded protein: CASSLQQLNYEQYF.

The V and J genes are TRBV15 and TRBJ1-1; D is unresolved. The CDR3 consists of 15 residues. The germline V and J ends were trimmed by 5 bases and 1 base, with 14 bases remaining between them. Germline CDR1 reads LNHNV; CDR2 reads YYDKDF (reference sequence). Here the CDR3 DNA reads TGTGCCACCAGCGCACAAAGGGTATCGAACACTGAAGCTTTCTTT. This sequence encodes CATSAQRVSNTEAFF.

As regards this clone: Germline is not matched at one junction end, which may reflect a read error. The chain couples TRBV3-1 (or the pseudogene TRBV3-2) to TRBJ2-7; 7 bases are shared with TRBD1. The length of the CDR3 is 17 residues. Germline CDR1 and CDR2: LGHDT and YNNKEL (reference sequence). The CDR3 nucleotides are TGTGCCAGCAGCCTAAAGGCATGGACAGGTAGTCAATCCGCGCTGGACTTC. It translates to CASSLKAWTGSQSALDF.